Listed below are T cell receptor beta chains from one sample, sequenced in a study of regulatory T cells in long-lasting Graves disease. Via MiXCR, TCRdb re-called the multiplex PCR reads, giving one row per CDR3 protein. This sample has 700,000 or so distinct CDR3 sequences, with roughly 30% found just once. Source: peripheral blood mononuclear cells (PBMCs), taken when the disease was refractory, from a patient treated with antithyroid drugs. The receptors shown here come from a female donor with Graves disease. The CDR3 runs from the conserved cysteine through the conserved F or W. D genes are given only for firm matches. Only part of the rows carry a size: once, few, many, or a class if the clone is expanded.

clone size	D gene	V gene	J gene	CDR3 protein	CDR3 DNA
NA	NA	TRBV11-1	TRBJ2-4	CASSFERNIQYF	TGTGCCAGCAGCTTCGAGAGAAACATTCAGTACTTC
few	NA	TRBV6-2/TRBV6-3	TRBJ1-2	CASKQDRAGGYTF	TGTGCCAGCAAGCAGGACAGAGCTGGTGGCTACACCTTC
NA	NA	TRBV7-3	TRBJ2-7	CASSGNGGDWQTFYEQYF	TGTGCCAGCAGCGGGAATGGGGGTGACTGGCAGACCTTCTACGAGCAGTACTTC
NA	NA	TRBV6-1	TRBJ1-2	CASGSPSPNFYGYTF	TGTGCCAGCGGCTCCCCGTCACCAAATTTCTATGGCTACACCTTC
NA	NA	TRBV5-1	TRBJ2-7	CASSPGINYEQYF	TGCGCCAGCAGTCCTGGGATCAACTACGAGCAGTACTTC
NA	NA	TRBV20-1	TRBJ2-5	CSAEGKETQYF	TGCAGTGCAGAAGGGAAAGAGACCCAGTACTTC
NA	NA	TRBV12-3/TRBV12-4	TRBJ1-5	CASGGRGDQPQHF	TGTGCCAGCGGGGGCAGGGGTGATCAGCCCCAGCATTTT
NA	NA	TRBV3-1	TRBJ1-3	CASSQVRGGRSGNTIYF	TGTGCCAGCAGCCAAGTTAGAGGGGGACGCTCTGGAAACACCATATATTTT
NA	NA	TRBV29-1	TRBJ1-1	CSAGGSENTEAFF	TGCAGCGCCGGGGGATCGGAGAACACTGAAGCTTTCTTT
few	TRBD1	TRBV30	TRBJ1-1	CAWSYRGNTEAFF	TGTGCCTGGAGTTACAGGGGAAACACTGAAGCTTTCTTT
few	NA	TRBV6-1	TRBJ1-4	CASRLGGSGPGEKLFF	TGTGCCAGCCGCCTCGGGGGGAGCGGTCCAGGGGAAAAACTGTTTTTT
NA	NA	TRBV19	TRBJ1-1	CASTLYSRTEAFF	TGTGCCAGTACGTTGTACAGCCGCACTGAAGCTTTCTTT
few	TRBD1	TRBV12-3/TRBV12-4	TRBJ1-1	CASTLDRGLTEAFF	TGTGCCAGCACCTTGGACAGGGGGCTCACTGAAGCTTTCTTT
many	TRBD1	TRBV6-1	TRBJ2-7	CASSESPGTGAYEQYF	TGTGCCAGCAGTGAGTCCCCCGGGACAGGGGCCTACGAGCAGTACTTC
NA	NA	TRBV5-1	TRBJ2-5	CASSLVQGPRETQYF	TGCGCCAGCAGCTTGGTGCAGGGGCCTCGGGAGACCCAGTACTTC
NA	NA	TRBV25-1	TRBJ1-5	CASSERQINQPQHF	TGTGCCAGCAGTGAGCGGCAGATCAATCAGCCCCAGCATTTT
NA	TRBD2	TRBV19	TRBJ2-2	CASSRSGTSGRNRNTGELFF	TGTGCCAGTAGTCGCTCCGGGACTAGCGGGAGGAACAGGAACACCGGGGAGCTGTTTTTT
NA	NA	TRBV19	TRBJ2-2	CASSSRDTYTGELFF	TGTGCCAGTAGTAGCCGGGACACCTACACCGGGGAGCTGTTTTTT
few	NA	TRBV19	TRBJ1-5	CASSRSGRSNQPQHF	TGTGCCAGTAGTAGGTCGGGACGCAGCAATCAGCCCCAGCATTTT
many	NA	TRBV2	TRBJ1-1	CASSARGHTEAFF	TGTGCCAGCAGTGCTCGGGGCCACACTGAAGCTTTCTTT
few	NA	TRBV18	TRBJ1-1	CASSAGKPGVEAFF	TGTGCCAGCTCAGCGGGAAAACCGGGGGTTGAAGCTTTCTTT
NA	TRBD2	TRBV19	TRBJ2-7	CASSKGTSSSSYEQYF	TGTGCCAGTAGCAAGGGGACTAGCTCCAGCTCCTACGAGCAGTACTTC
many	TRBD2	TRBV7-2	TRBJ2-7	CASSALTSGSMTEQYF	TGTGCCAGCAGCGCCCTGACTAGCGGGAGTATGACTGAGCAGTACTTC
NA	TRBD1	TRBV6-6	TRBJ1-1	CASSYSTGGSTEAFF	TGTGCCAGCAGTTACTCGACAGGGGGCTCCACTGAAGCTTTCTTT
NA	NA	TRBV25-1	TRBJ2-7	CASTRGRTYEQYF	TGTGCCAGCACTAGGGGCCGGACCTACGAGCAGTACTTC
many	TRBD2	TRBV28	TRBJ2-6	CASSLLAGGLAGANVLTF	TGTGCCAGCAGTTTACTAGCGGGAGGACTTGCTGGGGCCAACGTCCTGACTTTC
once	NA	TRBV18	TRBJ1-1	CASSLNPVSIMNTEAFF	TGTGCCAGCTCCCTGAACCCGGTCAGCATCATGAACACTGAAGCTTTCTTT
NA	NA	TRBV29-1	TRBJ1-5	CSVAREGGQPQHF	TGCAGCGTTGCGCGGGAGGGGGGACAGCCCCAGCATTTT
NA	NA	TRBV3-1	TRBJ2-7	CASSGARSLHEQYF	TGTGCCAGCTCGGGGGCTAGGAGCCTTCACGAGCAGTACTTC
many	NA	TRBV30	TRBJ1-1	CAWQWDTEAFF	TGTGCCTGGCAATGGGACACTGAAGCTTTCTTT
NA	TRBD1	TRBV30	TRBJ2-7	CAFWDRAAYEQYF	TGTGCCTTCTGGGACAGAGCCGCCTACGAGCAGTACTTC
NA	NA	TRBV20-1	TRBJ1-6	CSASFGNWNSPLHF	TGCAGTGCTAGTTTCGGAAATTGGAATTCACCCCTCCACTTT
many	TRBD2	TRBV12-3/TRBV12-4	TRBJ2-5	CASSFGLAGVGRETQYF	TGTGCCAGCAGTTTCGGACTAGCGGGAGTTGGCCGAGAGACCCAGTACTTC
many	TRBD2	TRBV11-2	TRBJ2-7	CASTYRLAGDEQYF	TGTGCCAGCACCTACCGACTAGCGGGAGACGAGCAGTACTTC
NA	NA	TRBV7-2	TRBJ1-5	CASSLAQGLGQPQHF	TGTGCCAGCAGCTTAGCCCAGGGCCTGGGACAGCCCCAGCATTTT
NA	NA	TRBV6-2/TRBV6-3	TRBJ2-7	CASTYQGVYEQYF	TGTGCCAGCACCTATCAGGGTGTCTACGAGCAGTACTTC
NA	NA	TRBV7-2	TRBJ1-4	CASSERLLDMLNEKLFF	TGTGCCAGCAGCGAAAGGCTATTGGACATGTTAAATGAAAAACTGTTTTTT
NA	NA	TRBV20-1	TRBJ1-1	CSARVGVGEAFF	TGCAGTGCTAGAGTAGGGGTGGGTGAAGCTTTCTTT
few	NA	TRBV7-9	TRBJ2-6	CASSLSGKTSSGANVLTF	TGTGCCAGCAGCCTCTCGGGGAAGACTTCCTCTGGGGCCAACGTCCTGACTTTC
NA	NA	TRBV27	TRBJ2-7	CASSSPPGTPLYEQYF	TGTGCCAGCAGCTCCCCACCCGGGACACCCCTCTACGAGCAGTACTTC
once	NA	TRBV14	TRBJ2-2	CASSQVAGKAITGELFF	TGTGCCAGCAGCCAAGTTGCGGGAAAGGCAATAACCGGGGAGCTGTTTTTT